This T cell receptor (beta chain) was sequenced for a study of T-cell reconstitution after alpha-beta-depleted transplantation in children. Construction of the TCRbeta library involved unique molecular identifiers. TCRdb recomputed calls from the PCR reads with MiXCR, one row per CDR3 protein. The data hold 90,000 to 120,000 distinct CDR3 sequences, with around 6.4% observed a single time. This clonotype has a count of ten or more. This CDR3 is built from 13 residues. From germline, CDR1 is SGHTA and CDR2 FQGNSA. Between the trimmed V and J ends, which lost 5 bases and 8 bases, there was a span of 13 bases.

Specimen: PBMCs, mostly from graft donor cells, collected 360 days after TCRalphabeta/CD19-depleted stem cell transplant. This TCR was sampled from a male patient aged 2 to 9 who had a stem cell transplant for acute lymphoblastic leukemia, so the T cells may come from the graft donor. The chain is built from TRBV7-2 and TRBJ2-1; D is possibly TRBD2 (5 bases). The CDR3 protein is CASSIAGVDEQFF. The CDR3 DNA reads TGTGCCAGCAGCATCGCCGGGGTCGATGAGCAGTTCTTC.